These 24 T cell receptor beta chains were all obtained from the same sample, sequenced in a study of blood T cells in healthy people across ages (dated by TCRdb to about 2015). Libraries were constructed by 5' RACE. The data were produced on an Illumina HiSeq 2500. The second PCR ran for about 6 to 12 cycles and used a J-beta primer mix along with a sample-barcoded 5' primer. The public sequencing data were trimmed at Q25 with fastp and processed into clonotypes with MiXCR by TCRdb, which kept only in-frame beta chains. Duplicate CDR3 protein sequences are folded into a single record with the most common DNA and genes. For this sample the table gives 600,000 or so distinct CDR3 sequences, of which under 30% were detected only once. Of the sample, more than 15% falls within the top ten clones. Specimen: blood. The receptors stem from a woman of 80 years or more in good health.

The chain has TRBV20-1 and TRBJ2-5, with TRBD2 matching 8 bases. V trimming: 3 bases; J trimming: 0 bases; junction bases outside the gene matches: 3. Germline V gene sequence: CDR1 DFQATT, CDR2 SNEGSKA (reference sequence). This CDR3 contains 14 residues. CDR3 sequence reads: CSASPSGYQETQYF. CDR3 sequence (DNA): TGCAGTGCTAGTCCTAGCGGGTACCAAGAGACCCAGTACTTC.

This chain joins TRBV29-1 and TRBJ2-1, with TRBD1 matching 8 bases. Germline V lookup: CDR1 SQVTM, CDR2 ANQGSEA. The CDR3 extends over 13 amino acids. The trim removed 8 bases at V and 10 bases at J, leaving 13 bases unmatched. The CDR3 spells CSMSRGQDGEQFF. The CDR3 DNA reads TGCAGCATGAGTAGGGGACAGGACGGGGAGCAGTTCTTC.

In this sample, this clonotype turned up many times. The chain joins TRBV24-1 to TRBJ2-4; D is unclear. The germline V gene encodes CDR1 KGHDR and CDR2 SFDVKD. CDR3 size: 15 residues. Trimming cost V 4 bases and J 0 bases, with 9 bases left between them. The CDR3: CATSEGSLAKNIQYF. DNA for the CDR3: TGTGCCACCAGTGAGGGCAGCCTAGCCAAAAACATTCAGTACTTC.

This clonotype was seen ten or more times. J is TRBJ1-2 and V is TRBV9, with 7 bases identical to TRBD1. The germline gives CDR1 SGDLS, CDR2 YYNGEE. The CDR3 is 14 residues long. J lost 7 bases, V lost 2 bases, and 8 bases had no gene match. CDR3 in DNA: TGTGCCAGCAGCGTTTCGACAGGGTTGGGTGGCTACACCTTC. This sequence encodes CASSVSTGLGGYTF. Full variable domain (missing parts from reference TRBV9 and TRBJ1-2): DSGVTQTPKHLITATGQRVTLRCSPRSGDLSVYWYQQSLDQGLQFLIQYYNGEERAKGNILERFSAQQFPDLHSELNLSSLELGDSALYFCASSVSTGLGGYTFGSGTRLTVV.

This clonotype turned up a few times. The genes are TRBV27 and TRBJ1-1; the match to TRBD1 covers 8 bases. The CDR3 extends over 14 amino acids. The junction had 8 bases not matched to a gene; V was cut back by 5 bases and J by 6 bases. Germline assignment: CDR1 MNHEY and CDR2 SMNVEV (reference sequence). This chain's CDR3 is CASSPQGARAEAFF. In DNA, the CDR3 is TGTGCCAGCAGTCCCCAGGGGGCAAGGGCTGAAGCTTTCTTT.

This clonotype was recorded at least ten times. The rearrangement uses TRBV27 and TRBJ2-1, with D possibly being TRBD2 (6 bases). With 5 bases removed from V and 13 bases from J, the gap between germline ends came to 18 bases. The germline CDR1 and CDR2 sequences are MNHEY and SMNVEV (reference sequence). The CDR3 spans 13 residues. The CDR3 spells CASSATGRENQFF. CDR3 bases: TGTGCCAGCAGTGCCACCGGCCGGGAGAACCAGTTCTTC.

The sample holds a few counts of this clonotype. DNA for the CDR3: TGCGCCAGCAGCCTAAGCTTCGGATACCTTTACGAGCAGTACTTC. It specifies CASSLSFGYLYEQYF. V usage is TRBV5-1 and J usage is TRBJ2-7, with D hard to call. The CDR3 consists of 15 residues. V shed 4 bases and J shed 4 bases, with 18 bases lying between them. Germline-derived CDR1 and CDR2 are SGHRS and YFSETQ.

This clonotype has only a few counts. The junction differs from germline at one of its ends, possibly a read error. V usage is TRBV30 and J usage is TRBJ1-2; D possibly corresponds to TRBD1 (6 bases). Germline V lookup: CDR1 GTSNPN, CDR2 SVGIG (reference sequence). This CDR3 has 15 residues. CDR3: CAWRGTKFLNYGHTF. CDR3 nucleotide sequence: TGTGCCTGGAGGGGGACAAAGTTCCTCAACTATGGCCACACCTTC.

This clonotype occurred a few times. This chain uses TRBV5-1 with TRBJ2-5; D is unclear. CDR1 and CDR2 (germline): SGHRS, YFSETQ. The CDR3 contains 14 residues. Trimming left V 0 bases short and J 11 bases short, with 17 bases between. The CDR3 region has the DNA TGCGCCAGCAGCTTGGGGACGGCCATCAATGAGCAGTACTTC. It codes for CASSLGTAINEQYF. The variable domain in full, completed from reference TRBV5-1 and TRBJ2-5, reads KAGVTQTPRYLIKTRGQQVTLSCSPISGHRSVSWYQQTPGQGLQFLFEYFSETQRNKGNFPGRFSGRQFSNSRSEMNVSTLELGDSALYLCASSLGTAINEQYFGPGTRLLVL.

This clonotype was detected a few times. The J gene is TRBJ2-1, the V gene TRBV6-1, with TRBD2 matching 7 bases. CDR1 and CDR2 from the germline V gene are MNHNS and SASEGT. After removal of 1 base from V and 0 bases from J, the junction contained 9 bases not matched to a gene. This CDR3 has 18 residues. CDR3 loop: CASSEVLGRGISYNEQFF. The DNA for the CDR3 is TGTGCCAGCAGTGAAGTTTTAGGGCGGGGGATCTCCTACAATGAGCAGTTCTTC.

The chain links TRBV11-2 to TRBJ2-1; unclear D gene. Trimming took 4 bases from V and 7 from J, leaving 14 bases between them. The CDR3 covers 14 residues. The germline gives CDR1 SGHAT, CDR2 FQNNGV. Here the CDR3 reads CASSSIRVSNEQFF. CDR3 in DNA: TGTGCCAGCAGCTCGATCCGGGTTAGTAATGAGCAGTTCTTC.

CDR3 sequence: CSADTRVTTRTDTQYF. The CDR3 DNA sequence: TGCAGTGCTGACACGCGGGTCACTACCCGCACAGATACGCAGTATTTT. The rearrangement uses TRBV20-1 and TRBJ2-3, with a weak D call TRBD2 (5 bases). The ends were cut back, 5 bases at V and 1 base at J, with 19 bases in the middle. Germline values: CDR1 DFQATT, CDR2 SNEGSKA (reference sequence). The CDR3 is 16 residues long.

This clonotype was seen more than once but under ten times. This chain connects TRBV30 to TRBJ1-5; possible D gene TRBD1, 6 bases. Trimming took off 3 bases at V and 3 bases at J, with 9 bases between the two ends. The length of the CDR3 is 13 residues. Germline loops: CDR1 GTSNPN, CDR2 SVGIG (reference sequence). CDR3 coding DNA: TGTGCCTGGAGGGACAGTTACAATCAGCCCCAGCATTTT. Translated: CAWRDSYNQPQHF.

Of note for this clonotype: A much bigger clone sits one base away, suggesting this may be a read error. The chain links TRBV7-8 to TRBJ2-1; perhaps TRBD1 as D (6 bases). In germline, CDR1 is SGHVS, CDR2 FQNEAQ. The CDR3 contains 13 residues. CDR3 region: CASSRQDSNERFF. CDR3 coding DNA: TGTGCCAGCAGCCGCCAGGACAGCAATGAGCGGTTCTTC.

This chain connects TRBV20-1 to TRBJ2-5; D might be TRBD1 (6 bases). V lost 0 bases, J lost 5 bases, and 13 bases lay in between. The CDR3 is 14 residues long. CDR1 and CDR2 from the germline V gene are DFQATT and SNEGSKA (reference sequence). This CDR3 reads CSARDNRDDETQYF. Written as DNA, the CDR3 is TGCAGTGCTAGAGATAACAGGGACGACGAGACCCAGTACTTC.

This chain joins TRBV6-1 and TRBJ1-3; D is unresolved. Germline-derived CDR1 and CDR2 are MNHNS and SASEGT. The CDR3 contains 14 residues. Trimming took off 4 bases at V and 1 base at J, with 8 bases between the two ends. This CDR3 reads CASSVGRSGNTIYF. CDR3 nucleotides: TGTGCCAGCAGTGTCGGGAGGTCTGGAAACACCATATATTTT.

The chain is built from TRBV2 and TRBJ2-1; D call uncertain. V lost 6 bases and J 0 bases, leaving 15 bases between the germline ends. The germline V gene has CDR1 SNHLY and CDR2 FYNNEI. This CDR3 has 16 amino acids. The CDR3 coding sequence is TGTGCCAGCAGCAAAGTCGAGTGCTACTCCTACAATGAGCAGTTCTTC. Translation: CASSKVECYSYNEQFF.

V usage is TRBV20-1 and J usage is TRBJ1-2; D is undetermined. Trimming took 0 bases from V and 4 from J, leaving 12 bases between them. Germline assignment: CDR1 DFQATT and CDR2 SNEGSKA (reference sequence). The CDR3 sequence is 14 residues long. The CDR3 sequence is CSAREGIGLYGYTF. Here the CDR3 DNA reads TGCAGTGCTAGAGAGGGGATAGGGCTCTATGGCTACACCTTC.

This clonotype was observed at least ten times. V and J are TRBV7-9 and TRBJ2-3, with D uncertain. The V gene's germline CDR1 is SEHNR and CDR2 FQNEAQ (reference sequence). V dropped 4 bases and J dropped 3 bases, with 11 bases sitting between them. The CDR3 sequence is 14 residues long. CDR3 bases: TGTGCCAGCAGCTCCCCTGGACCGACAGATACGCAGTATTTT. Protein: CASSSPGPTDTQYF.

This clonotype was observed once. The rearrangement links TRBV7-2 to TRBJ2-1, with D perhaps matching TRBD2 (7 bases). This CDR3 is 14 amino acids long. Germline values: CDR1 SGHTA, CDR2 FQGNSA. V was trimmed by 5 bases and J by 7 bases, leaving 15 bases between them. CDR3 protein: CASSLGGAMNEQFF. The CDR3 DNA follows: TGTGCCAGCAGCCTAGGGGGGGCAATGAATGAGCAGTTCTTC.

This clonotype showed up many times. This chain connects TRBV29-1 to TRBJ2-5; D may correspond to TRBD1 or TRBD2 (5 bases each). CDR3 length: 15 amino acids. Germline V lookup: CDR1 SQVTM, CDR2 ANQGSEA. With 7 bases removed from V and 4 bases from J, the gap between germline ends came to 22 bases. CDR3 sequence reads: CSAGLGPLRRETQYF. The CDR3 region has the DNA TGCAGCGCCGGCCTGGGACCGCTCCGCCGAGAGACCCAGTACTTC.

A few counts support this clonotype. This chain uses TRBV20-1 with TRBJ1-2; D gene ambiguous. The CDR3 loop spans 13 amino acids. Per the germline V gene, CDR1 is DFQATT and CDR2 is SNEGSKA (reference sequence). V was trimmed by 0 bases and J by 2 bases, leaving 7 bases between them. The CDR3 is CSARDVRNYGYTF. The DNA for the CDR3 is TGCAGTGCTAGAGATGTAAGGAACTATGGCTACACCTTC.

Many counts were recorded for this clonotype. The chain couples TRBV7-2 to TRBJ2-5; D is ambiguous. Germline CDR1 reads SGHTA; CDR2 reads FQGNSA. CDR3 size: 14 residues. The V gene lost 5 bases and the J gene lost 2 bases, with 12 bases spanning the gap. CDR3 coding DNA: TGTGCCAGCAGCCCGTCTCAACCTCAAGAGACCCAGTACTTC. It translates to CASSPSQPQETQYF.

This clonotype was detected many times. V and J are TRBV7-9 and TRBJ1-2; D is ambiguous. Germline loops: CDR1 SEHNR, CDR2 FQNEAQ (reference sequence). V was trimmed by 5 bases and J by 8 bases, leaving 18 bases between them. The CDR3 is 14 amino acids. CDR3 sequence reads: CASSPRTGGAGYTF. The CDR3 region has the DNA TGTGCCAGCAGCCCTCGGACGGGAGGCGCGGGCTACACCTTC.